This TCR beta chain was captured in a study of blood T cell repertoires in COVID-19. Study information: Samples representing acute and convalescent COVID-19 were sourced from the United States, Italy and Spain. The analysed material was cDNA or gDNA that came from T cells, B-cell-depleted T cells, or PBMCs.

Per the authors' pipeline: Reference gene primer amplification in the assay estimated nucleated cell counts. Profiled with immunoSEQ multiplex PCR; TCRdb holds only in-frame clones, not every one. V, J and clone size reflect that table, while D and trimming were determined from the DNA. The table shows about 200,000 clones, with 75% to 90% occurring only once. CDR1 and CDR2 (germline): KGHSH, LQKENI. V shed 4 bases and J shed 8 bases, with 14 bases lying between them. This CDR3 spans 14 amino acids. The chain couples TRBV18 to TRBJ1-4, with D perhaps matching TRBD1 (5 bases). Sequencing was performed on peripheral blood. The sequence derives from a woman between 65 and 79 years old with COVID-19, enrolled during active disease. CDR3 residues: CASSQGRVGEKLFF. As DNA, the CDR3 is TGTGCCAGCTCACAGGGGCGTGTAGGAGAAAAACTGTTTTTT.